This entry concerns a single T cell receptor (beta chain). Its antigen is unknown. The PCR made use of 60 Vbeta and 13 Jbeta primers. Assay: immunoSEQ multiplex PCR; the TCRdb copy retains only in-frame clones and omits some. The sample's table shows tens of thousands of clones. This specimen belongs to a study of cytomegalovirus exposure and HLA in healthy donors. The wider study: The study's early data release held roughly 91 million unique TCRs from HLA-typed donors. Study-wide results and limits: A few V segments could not be told apart, such as TRBV6-2 and TRBV6-3, and were left out. Follow-up analysis later connected one missense variant in DCLRE1C with trimming of TCR beta V- and J-genes.

Germline V gene sequence: CDR1 SGHRS, CDR2 YFSETQ. Germline trimming cut 4 bases from V and 0 bases from J; bases unmatched to any gene: 10. CDR3 size: 16 residues. This chain uses TRBV5-1 with TRBJ2-7; 7 nucleotides align to TRBD1. Sequencing was performed on PBMCs. This clonotype was obtained from a male donor in good health and CMV-seronegative. This chain's CDR3 is CASSNPTGTLSYEQYF. The CDR3 DNA reads as TGCGCCAGCAGCAACCCGACAGGGACCCTCTCCTACGAGCAGTACTTC.